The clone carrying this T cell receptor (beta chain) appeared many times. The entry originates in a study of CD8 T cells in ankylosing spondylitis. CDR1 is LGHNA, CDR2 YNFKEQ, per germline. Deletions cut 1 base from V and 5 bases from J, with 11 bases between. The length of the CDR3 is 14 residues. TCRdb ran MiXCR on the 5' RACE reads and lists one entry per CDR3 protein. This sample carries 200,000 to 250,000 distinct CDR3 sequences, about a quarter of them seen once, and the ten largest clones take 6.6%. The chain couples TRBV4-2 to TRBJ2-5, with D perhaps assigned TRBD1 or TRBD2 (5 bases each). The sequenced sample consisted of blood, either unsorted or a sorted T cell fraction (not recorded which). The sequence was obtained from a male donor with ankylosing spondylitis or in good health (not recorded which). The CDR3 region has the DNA TGTGCCAGCAGCCAAGTGGGGGAGTGGGAGACCCAGTACTTC. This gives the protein CASSQVGEWETQYF.